These T cell receptor beta chains were read from a single sample in a study of blood T cell repertoires in COVID-19. Clones were sequenced by immunoSEQ multiplex PCR, and TCRdb holds only the in-frame ones, with some missing. The table includes approximately 140,000 clones, 75% to 85% detected once. The sequencing input was peripheral blood. These receptors were obtained from a human donor with acute or convalescent COVID-19. The donor label of this sample is uncertain. The CDR3 runs from the conserved cysteine through the conserved F or W. The D gene is left open where the match is weak. Size values are once, few and many counts, or a class for expanded clones, and some rows have none.

CDR3aa,d_gene,v_gene,abundance,j_gene
CASSLRTHYGYTF,NA,TRBV6-5,NA,TRBJ1-2
CASSISWDRGVLSGYTF,TRBD1,TRBV19,NA,TRBJ1-2
CASSQHSALETQYF,NA,TRBV3-1/TRBV3-2,NA,TRBJ2-5
CASSVEGGQGPSSYNSPLHF,NA,TRBV9,once,TRBJ1-6
CASSSWTGGGNQPQHF,NA,TRBV7-9,NA,TRBJ1-5
CASSSHGTGGNTIYF,TRBD1,TRBV11-2,NA,TRBJ1-3
CASSQVDRSDIQYF,TRBD1,TRBV27,once,TRBJ2-4
CASPRGPYEQYF,NA,TRBV2,NA,TRBJ2-7
CASSLVGPYGELFF,NA,TRBV7-9,NA,TRBJ2-2
CASSPLGAGDLYEKLFF,NA,TRBV3-1/TRBV3-2,NA,TRBJ1-4
CAWSVGKVASNEQFF,NA,TRBV30,NA,TRBJ2-1
CASSEGTGYYGYTF,TRBD1,TRBV2,NA,TRBJ1-2
CASSERQGGAGELFF,NA,TRBV10-1,NA,TRBJ2-2
CASSLTGPLGYTF,NA,TRBV5-6,NA,TRBJ1-2
CASSYPYGAYNSPLHF,NA,TRBV6-6,NA,TRBJ1-6
CSAPSPRSTGPFFNEQFF,NA,TRBV29-1,NA,TRBJ2-1
CASSVDVYESELFF,NA,TRBV9,NA,TRBJ1-4
CASSILSGGLNTGELFF,TRBD2,TRBV19,NA,TRBJ2-2
CASSGYRGANTEAFF,TRBD1,TRBV2,few,TRBJ1-1
CASSFASVEQFF,NA,TRBV5-1,NA,TRBJ2-1
CASRATRTNEKLFF,NA,TRBV2,NA,TRBJ1-4
CASSLSGQAHNEQFF,TRBD1,TRBV7-2,NA,TRBJ2-1
CASSWDRKNIQYF,TRBD1,TRBV6-5,NA,TRBJ2-4
CASSLVAQGKLFF,NA,TRBV5-6,NA,TRBJ1-4
CSQGGGPYNEQFF,TRBD1,TRBV29-1,few,TRBJ2-1
CASSLGEGRNSPLHF,NA,TRBV5-1,few,TRBJ1-6
CASSLAGEGTYGYTF,NA,TRBV5-5,NA,TRBJ1-2
CASTGQGNSPLHF,TRBD1,TRBV2,NA,TRBJ1-6
CASSFGQGVSGELFF,TRBD1,TRBV5-1,NA,TRBJ2-2
CASSIINRVYGYTF,NA,TRBV19,NA,TRBJ1-2
CASSLDSSGGYTF,NA,TRBV2,few,TRBJ1-2
CASSMRANTGELFF,NA,TRBV19,NA,TRBJ2-2
CASSITGGAGTEAFF,TRBD1,TRBV19,NA,TRBJ1-1
CASSYTAGGNEQFF,TRBD2,TRBV6-6,NA,TRBJ2-1
CASSESGNGELFF,TRBD2,TRBV10-1,NA,TRBJ2-2
CASSPFWSINYGYTF,NA,TRBV4-1,few,TRBJ1-2
CASNLNRGGYEQYF,NA,TRBV2,NA,TRBJ2-7
CATSGYREGSTEAFF,NA,TRBV24-1,NA,TRBJ1-1
CASSTLAGGQDTQYF,TRBD2,TRBV19,NA,TRBJ2-3
CATSTGTYNSPLHF,NA,TRBV24-1,NA,TRBJ1-6
CASSLTDSMNTEAFF,NA,TRBV27,NA,TRBJ1-1
CASSLSSYEQYF,NA,TRBV6-6,many,TRBJ2-7
CASRGQGDVDEQFF,TRBD1,TRBV5-6,NA,TRBJ2-1
CASSLRGTSSYEQYF,NA,TRBV27,NA,TRBJ2-7
CASSDIGGQSNSPLHF,NA,TRBV6-1,NA,TRBJ1-6
CASSEMTGGVQPQHF,TRBD1,TRBV6-5,NA,TRBJ1-5
CSGKRDSPLHF,NA,TRBV20-1,NA,TRBJ1-6
CASSEGASYEQYF,TRBD1,TRBV5-4,NA,TRBJ2-7
CASSLGGRGTTYEQYF,TRBD2,TRBV13,few,TRBJ2-7
CASSLGGTGGTEAFF,TRBD1,TRBV5-1,NA,TRBJ1-1
CASSPGRDTLRAFF,NA,TRBV7-8,NA,TRBJ1-1
CASYPGSGQVYQPQHF,TRBD1,TRBV5-8,NA,TRBJ1-5
CASSSAGGRQETQYF,TRBD2,TRBV2,NA,TRBJ2-5
CASSMPGGINYGYTF,NA,TRBV19,NA,TRBJ1-2
CASRRNPGQGSHEQYF,TRBD1,TRBV27,NA,TRBJ2-7
CASSIRGTGRTEAFF,TRBD1,TRBV19,NA,TRBJ1-1
CASSRNTLAGGAADTQYF,TRBD2,TRBV6-6,NA,TRBJ2-3
CASADTAMNTEAFF,NA,TRBV5-1,few,TRBJ1-1
CASSVPMDRDGGYTF,TRBD1,TRBV2,NA,TRBJ1-2
CASSQDQTYEQYF,NA,TRBV3-1/TRBV3-2,NA,TRBJ2-7